This T cell receptor (beta chain) appears in the sequencing data of a study of graft-versus-host responses after intestinal transplantation. Across the whole study: All recipients were transplanted with multivisceral, liver-intestinal, or isolated intestinal grafts. For 3 to 4 years after anti-thymocyte globulin induction, all recipients took tacrolimus and steroids.

On this clone itself: Its antigen is currently unknown.

Study-level points and caveats: GvH clones appeared in recipient marrow, some first in ileum or blood. Association was observed between peak circulating GvH clone levels and early post-transplant HvG declines.

Clones were sequenced by immunoSEQ multiplex PCR, and TCRdb holds only the in-frame ones, with some missing. Of over 100,000 clones listed, roughly 93% are singletons. V was pared by 5 bases and J by 1 base, with 12 bases between. CDR1 is SQVTM and CDR2 is ANQGSEA in the germline V gene. The CDR3 length is 13 residues. The specimen was unstimulated CD8+ T cells sorted from spleen or lymph node cells, collected before transplant. This clonotype originated in a human donor who was the organ donor for an intestinal transplant. This chain connects TRBV29-1 to TRBJ2-7; D might be TRBD1 or TRBD2, each matching 5 bases. The CDR3 DNA reads as TGCAGCGTTTCGGGGACCTTATCCTACGAGCAGTACTTC. Protein product: CSVSGTLSYEQYF.